This TCR beta chain was sequenced for a study of cytomegalovirus exposure and HLA in healthy donors. The wider study: About 80 million unique TCR sequences came from HLA-typed donors in an early release. The study, taken as a whole, reports: High sensitivity and specificity were reportedly achieved when the classifier diagnosed cytomegalovirus status.

Germline loops: CDR1 SGHRS, CDR2 YFSETQ. The J segment lost 1 base and the V segment lost 5 bases, leaving 3 bases of the junction unmatched. The CDR3 covers 14 residues. 60 Vbeta and 13 Jbeta primers were used in PCR. The data were produced by immunoSEQ multiplex PCR, yet TCRdb's version contains in-frame clones alone and is incomplete. Here the sample spans approximately 140,000 clones, about 70% being singletons. Healthy people donating bone marrow made up the donors. Donors sampled were nominally healthy, though unrecorded immune exposures were likely. With respect to this clone: Its antigen remains unidentified.

The receptor's source is a woman in her fifties or sixties in good health and CMV-seropositive. This chain connects TRBV5-1 to TRBJ1-1, with 9 nucleotides matching TRBD1. Sequencing was performed on PBMCs. CDR3 amino acids: CASRGQGTNTEAFF. CDR3 DNA: TGCGCCAGCAGGGGACAGGGTACGAACACTGAAGCTTTCTTT.